Listed below are T cell receptor beta chains from one sample, sequenced in a study of cytomegalovirus exposure and HLA in healthy donors. Clones were sequenced by immunoSEQ multiplex PCR, and TCRdb holds only the in-frame ones, with some missing. The sample comprises 150,000 to 200,000 clones, roughly 84% of which are singletons, and 0.2% to 0.3% rests with the top ten. The sequenced sample was PBMCs. The receptors stem from a girl under three years old in good health and CMV-seronegative. Each CDR3 is given with its conserved first and last residue. The order of the fields is CDR3 protein, J gene, V gene, clone size. Expanded clones are given a class, and other clones once, few, many or no size at all.

CDR3: CASSLVPRGTPRTDTQYF
J: TRBJ2-3
V: TRBV7-8
size: NA

CDR3: CASSLGTSGRGYEQYF
J: TRBJ2-7
V: TRBV5-1
size: few

CDR3: CASSIGRVEQFF
J: TRBJ2-1
V: TRBV19
size: NA

CDR3: CASSLERGGQDTQYF
J: TRBJ2-3
V: TRBV5-6
size: NA

CDR3: CASTLGGDPTQETQYF
J: TRBJ2-5
V: TRBV5-1
size: NA

CDR3: CASTRTGVRQPQHF
J: TRBJ1-5
V: TRBV2
size: NA

CDR3: CASSLALAGRDYEQYF
J: TRBJ2-7
V: TRBV7-9
size: NA

CDR3: CASSPSPRTDTQYF
J: TRBJ2-3
V: TRBV18
size: NA

CDR3: CASSLRSGGRGTEAFF
J: TRBJ1-1
V: TRBV7-9
size: NA

CDR3: CASRGQGRNLQETQYF
J: TRBJ2-5
V: TRBV2
size: NA

CDR3: CASSSYGLAGGHLEQYF
J: NA
V: TRBV28
size: NA

CDR3: CASSPGWQSYEQYF
J: TRBJ2-7
V: TRBV9
size: NA

CDR3: CASSITTAIVNYGYTF
J: TRBJ1-2
V: TRBV19
size: NA

CDR3: CASSSRGGGTGELFF
J: TRBJ2-2
V: TRBV11-2
size: NA

CDR3: CASSNRDSYNEQFF
J: TRBJ2-1
V: TRBV11-2
size: NA

CDR3: CASSIFEQYF
J: TRBJ2-7
V: TRBV19
size: NA

CDR3: CASSSTSGRAGEQFF
J: TRBJ2-1
V: TRBV7-3
size: once

CDR3: CASSYNSISNSPLHF
J: TRBJ1-6
V: TRBV6-5
size: few

CDR3: CSGSKDTEAFF
J: TRBJ1-1
V: TRBV30
size: NA

CDR3: CAWSAAGLAGIEQFF
J: TRBJ2-1
V: TRBV30
size: NA

CDR3: CASSLGYTYEQYF
J: TRBJ2-7
V: TRBV7-2
size: NA

CDR3: CASALDRWSTDTQYF
J: TRBJ2-3
V: TRBV6-4
size: NA

CDR3: CASRATDTQYF
J: TRBJ2-3
V: TRBV27
size: once

CDR3: CASRSPGQIRSGAGQYF
J: TRBJ2-7
V: TRBV27
size: NA

CDR3: CASSVAGGRSYEQYF
J: TRBJ2-7
V: TRBV9
size: NA

CDR3: CASSEMEGVGSGANVLTF
J: TRBJ2-6
V: TRBV6-1
size: NA

CDR3: CASSLVPGLVTDTQYF
J: TRBJ2-3
V: TRBV7-2
size: NA

CDR3: CAWDALWGQGGNYGYTF
J: TRBJ1-2
V: TRBV30
size: NA

CDR3: CATSRDAGYEQYF
J: TRBJ2-7
V: TRBV15
size: NA

CDR3: CASSPSGVGAYEQYF
J: TRBJ2-7
V: TRBV7-9
size: NA

CDR3: CASSGRGGTIYEQYF
J: TRBJ2-7
V: TRBV9
size: NA

CDR3: CAWSPDRMNTEAFF
J: TRBJ1-1
V: TRBV30
size: NA

CDR3: CASSSISVTALYNEQFF
J: TRBJ2-1
V: TRBV27
size: NA

CDR3: CASSRTGLLNEQFF
J: TRBJ2-1
V: TRBV6-1
size: NA

CDR3: CASSYRGEQYF
J: NA
V: TRBV6-5
size: few

CDR3: CASSLGMENYEQYF
J: TRBJ2-7
V: TRBV11-3
size: NA

CDR3: CASSQVGGPSGANVLTF
J: TRBJ2-6
V: TRBV4-1
size: NA

CDR3: CASSQGTTSVTGELFF
J: TRBJ2-2
V: TRBV4-1
size: NA

CDR3: CASSYLPDRQNSPLHF
J: TRBJ1-6
V: TRBV6-5
size: NA

CDR3: CASSYRQENTEAFF
J: TRBJ1-1
V: TRBV14
size: NA

CDR3: CASSKAPWEASGETQYF
J: TRBJ2-5
V: TRBV21-1
size: NA

CDR3: CASSLLGTGGNQPQHF
J: TRBJ1-5
V: TRBV28
size: NA